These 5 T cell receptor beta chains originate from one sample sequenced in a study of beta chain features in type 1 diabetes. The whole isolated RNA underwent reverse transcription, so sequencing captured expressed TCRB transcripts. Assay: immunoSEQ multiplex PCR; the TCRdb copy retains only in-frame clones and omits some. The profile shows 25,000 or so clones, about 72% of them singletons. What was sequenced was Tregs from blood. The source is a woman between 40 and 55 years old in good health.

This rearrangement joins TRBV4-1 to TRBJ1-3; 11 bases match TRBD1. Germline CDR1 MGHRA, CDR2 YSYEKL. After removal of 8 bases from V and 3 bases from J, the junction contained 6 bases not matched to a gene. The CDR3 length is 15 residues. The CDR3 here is CASSWDRGIGNTIYF. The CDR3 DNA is TGCGCCAGCTCCTGGGACAGGGGGATTGGAAACACCATATATTTT.

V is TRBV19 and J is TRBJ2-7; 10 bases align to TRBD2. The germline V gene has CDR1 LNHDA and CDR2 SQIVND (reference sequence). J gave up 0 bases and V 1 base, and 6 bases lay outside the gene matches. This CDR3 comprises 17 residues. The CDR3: CASSIGGLAGDSYEQYF. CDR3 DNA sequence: TGTGCCAGTAGTATAGGAGGGCTAGCGGGGGACTCCTACGAGCAGTACTTC.

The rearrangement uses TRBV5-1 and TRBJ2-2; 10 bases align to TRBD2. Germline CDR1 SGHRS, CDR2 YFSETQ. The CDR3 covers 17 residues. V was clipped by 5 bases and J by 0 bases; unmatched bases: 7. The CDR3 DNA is TGCGCCAGCAGAAAGCTAGCGGGGGCCTCGAACACCGGGGAGCTGTTTTTT. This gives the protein CASRKLAGASNTGELFF.

CDR3 loop: CASSLGAAEVTQYF. CDR3 sequence (DNA): TGCGCCAGCAGCTTGGGCGCGGCAGAAGTCACCCAGTACTTC. The chain carries TRBV5-1 and TRBJ2-5; no clear D gene. The CDR3 has 14 residues. Between the trimmed V and J ends, which lost 0 bases and 8 bases, there was a span of 14 bases. The germline CDR1 and CDR2 sequences are SGHRS and YFSETQ. Full variable domain (rest looked up from reference TRBV5-1 and TRBJ2-5): KAGVTQTPRYLIKTRGQQVTLSCSPISGHRSVSWYQQTPGQGLQFLFEYFSETQRNKGNFPGRFSGRQFSNSRSEMNVSTLELGDSALYLCASSLGAAEVTQYFGPGTRLLVL.

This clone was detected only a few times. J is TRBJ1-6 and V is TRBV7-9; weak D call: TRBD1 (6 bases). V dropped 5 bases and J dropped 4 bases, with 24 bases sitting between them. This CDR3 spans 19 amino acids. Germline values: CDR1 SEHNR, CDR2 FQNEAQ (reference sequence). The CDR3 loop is CASSPEPRTAIGYNSPLHF. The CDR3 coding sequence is TGTGCCAGCAGCCCCGAGCCTCGGACAGCAATAGGGTATAATTCACCCCTCCACTTT.